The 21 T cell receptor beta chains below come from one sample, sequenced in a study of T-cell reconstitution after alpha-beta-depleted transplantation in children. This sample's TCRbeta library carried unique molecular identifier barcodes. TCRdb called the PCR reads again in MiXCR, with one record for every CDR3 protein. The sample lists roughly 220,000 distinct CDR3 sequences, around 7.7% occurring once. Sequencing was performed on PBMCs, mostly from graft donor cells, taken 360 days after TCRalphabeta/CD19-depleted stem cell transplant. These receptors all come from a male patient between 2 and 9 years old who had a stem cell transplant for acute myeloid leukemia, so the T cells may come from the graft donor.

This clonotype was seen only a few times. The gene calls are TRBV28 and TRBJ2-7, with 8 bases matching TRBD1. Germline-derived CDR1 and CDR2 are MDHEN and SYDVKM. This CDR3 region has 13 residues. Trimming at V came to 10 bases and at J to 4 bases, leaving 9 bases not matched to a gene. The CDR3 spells CATRQGAQYEQYF. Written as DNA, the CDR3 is TGTGCCACCAGGCAGGGGGCGCAGTACGAGCAGTACTTC.

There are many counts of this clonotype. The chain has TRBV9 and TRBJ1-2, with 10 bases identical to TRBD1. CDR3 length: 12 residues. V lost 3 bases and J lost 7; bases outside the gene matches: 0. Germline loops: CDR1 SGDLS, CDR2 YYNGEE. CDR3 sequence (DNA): TGTGCCAGCAGCGGGGACAGGGGTGGCTACACCTTC. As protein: CASSGDRGGYTF. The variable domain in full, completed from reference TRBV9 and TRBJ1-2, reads DSGVTQTPKHLITATGQRVTLRCSPRSGDLSVYWYQQSLDQGLQFLIQYYNGEERAKGNILERFSAQQFPDLHSELNLSSLELGDSALYFCASSGDRGGYTFGSGTRLTVV.

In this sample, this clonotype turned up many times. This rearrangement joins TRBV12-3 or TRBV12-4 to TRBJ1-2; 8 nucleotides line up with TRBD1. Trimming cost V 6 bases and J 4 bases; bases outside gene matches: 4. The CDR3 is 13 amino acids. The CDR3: CASSPGQGYGYTF. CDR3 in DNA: TGTGCCAGCAGCCCCGGACAGGGCTATGGCTACACCTTC.

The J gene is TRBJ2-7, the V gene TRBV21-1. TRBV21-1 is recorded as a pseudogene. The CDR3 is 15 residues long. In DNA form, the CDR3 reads TGTGCCAGCAGCAAAGGACACCTCAGAGGATACGAGCAGTACGTC. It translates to CASSKGHLRGYEQYV.

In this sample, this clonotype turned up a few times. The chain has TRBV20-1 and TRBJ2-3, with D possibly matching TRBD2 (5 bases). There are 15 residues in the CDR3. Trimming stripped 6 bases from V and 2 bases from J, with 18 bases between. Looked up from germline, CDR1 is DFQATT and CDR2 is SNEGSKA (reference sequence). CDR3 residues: CSAPRAYGDTDTQYF. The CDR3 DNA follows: TGCAGTGCCCCAAGAGCCTACGGGGACACAGATACGCAGTATTTT.

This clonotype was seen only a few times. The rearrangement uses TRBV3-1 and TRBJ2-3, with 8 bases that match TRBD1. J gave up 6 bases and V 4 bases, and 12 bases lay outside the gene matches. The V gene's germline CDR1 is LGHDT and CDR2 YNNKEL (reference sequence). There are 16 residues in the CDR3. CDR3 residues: CASSPPETGEVDTQYF. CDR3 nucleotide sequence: TGTGCCAGCAGCCCCCCAGAGACAGGGGAGGTCGATACGCAGTATTTT.

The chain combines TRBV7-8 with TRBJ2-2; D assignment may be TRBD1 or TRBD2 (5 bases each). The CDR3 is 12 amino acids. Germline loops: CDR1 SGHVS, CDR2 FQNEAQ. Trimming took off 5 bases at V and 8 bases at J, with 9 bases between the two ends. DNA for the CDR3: TGTGCCAGCAGCCCTTGGGGGGGGGAGCTGTTTTTT. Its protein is CASSPWGGELFF. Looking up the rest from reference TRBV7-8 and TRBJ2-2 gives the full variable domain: GAGVSQSPRYKVAKRGQDVALRCDPISGHVSLFWYQQALGQGPEFLTYFQNEAQLDKSGLPSDRFFAERPEGSVSTLKIQRTQQEDSAVYLCASSPWGGELFFGEGSRLTVL.

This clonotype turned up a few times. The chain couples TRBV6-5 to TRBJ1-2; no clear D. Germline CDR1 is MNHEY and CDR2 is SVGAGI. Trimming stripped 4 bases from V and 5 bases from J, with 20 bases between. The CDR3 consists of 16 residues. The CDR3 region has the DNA TGTGCCAGCAGTTCTCAACCCTCCGGATTCTCATATGGCTACACCTTC. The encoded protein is CASSSQPSGFSYGYTF.

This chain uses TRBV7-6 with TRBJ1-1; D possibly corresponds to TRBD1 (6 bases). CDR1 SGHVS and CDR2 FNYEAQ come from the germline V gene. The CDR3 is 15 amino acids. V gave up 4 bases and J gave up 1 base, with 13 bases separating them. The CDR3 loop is CASSSQDSKNTEAFF. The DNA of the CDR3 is TGTGCCAGCAGCTCCCAGGACAGCAAGAACACTGAAGCTTTCTTT.

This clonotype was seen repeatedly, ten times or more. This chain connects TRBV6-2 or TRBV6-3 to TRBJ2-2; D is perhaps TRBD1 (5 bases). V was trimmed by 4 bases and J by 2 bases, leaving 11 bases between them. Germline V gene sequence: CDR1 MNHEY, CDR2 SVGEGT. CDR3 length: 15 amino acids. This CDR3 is CASSSGRINTGELFF. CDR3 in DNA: TGTGCCAGCAGTTCAGGGCGGATTAACACCGGGGAGCTGTTTTTT.

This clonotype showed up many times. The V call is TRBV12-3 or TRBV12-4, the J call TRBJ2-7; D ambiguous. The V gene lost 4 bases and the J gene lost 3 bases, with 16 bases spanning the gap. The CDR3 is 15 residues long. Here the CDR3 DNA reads TGTGCCAGCAGTTCGGACCTGGCGCCAGGCTACGAGCAGTACTTC. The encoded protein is CASSSDLAPGYEQYF.

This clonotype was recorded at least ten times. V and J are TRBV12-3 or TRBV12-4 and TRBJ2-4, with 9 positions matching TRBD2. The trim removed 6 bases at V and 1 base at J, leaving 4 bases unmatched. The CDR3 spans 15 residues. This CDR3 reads CASSHSGSAKNIQYF. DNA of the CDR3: TGTGCCAGCAGCCATAGCGGGAGTGCCAAAAACATTCAGTACTTC.

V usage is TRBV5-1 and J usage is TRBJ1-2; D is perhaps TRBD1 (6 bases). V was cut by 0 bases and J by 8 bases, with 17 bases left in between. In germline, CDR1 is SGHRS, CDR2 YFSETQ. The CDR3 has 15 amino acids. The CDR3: CASSLAGASREGYTF. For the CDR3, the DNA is TGCGCCAGCAGCTTGGCAGGGGCCTCCAGAGAAGGCTACACCTTC.

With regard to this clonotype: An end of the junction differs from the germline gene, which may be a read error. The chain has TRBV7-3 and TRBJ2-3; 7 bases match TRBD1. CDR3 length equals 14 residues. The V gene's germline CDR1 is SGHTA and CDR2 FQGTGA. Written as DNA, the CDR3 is TGTGCCTGCAGCTTAACAGGGGGCACAGATACGCAGTATTTT. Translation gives CACSLTGGTDTQYF.

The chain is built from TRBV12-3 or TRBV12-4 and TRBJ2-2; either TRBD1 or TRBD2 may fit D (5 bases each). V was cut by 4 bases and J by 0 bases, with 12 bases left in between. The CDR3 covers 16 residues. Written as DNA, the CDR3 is TGTGCCAGCAGTTACTCCGGGACGGCGAACACCGGGGAGCTGTTTTTT. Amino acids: CASSYSGTANTGELFF.

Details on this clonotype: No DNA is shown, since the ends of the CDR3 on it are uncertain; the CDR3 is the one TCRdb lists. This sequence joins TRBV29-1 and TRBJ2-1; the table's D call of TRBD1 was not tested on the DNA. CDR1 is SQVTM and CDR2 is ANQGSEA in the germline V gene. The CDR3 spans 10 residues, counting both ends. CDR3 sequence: CSVVGQGTFF.

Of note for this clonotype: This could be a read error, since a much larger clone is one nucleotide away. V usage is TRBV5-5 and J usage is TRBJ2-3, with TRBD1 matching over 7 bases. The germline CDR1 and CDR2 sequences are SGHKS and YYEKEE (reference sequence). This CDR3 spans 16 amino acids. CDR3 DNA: TGTACCAGCAGCTTTACAGGGGATGGGAACACAGATACGCAGTATTTT. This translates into CTSSFTGDGNTDTQYF.

Here the CDR3 DNA reads TGTGCCAGCAGCTTACATGGTAGCCTAGCGGGAGATACGCAGTATTTT. Amino acid sequence: CASSLHGSLAGDTQYF. V usage is TRBV7-3 and J usage is TRBJ2-3, with 8 bases lining up with TRBD2. This CDR3 region has 16 residues. The V segment lost 2 bases and the J segment 5 bases; nucleotides outside the gene matches: 9. The germline V gene has CDR1 SGHTA and CDR2 FQGTGA.

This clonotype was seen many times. CDR3 sequence: CASSVRQGDKQYF. CDR3 nucleotide sequence: TGTGCCAGCAGCGTTAGACAGGGGGATAAGCAGTACTTC. The chain combines TRBV9 with TRBJ2-7; 9 bases are a match to TRBD1. The germline CDR1 and CDR2 sequences are SGDLS and YYNGEE. V was pared by 2 bases and J by 8 bases, with 5 bases of the junction left unmatched. The CDR3 loop spans 13 amino acids. Based on the CDR3 plus reference TRBV9 and TRBJ2-7, the full variable domain is DSGVTQTPKHLITATGQRVTLRCSPRSGDLSVYWYQQSLDQGLQFLIQYYNGEERAKGNILERFSAQQFPDLHSELNLSSLELGDSALYFCASSVRQGDKQYFGPGTRLTVT.

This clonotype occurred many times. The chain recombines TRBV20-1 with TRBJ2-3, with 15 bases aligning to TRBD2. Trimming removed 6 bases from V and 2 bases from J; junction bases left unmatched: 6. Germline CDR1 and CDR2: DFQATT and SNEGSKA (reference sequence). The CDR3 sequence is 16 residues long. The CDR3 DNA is TGCAGTGCGTGGACTAGCGGGGGGGAATCCACAGATACGCAGTATTTT. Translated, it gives CSAWTSGGESTDTQYF.

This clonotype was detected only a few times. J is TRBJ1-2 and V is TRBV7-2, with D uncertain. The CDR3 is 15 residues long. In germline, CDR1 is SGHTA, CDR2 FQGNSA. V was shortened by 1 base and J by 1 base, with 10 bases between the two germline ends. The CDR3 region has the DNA TGTGCCAGCAGCTTAGGACACCCCGTTAACTATGGCTACACCTTC. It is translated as CASSLGHPVNYGYTF. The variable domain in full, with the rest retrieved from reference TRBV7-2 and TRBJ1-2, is GAGVSQSPSNKVTEKGKDVELRCDPISGHTALYWYRQSLGQGLEFLIYFQGNSAPDKSGLPSDRFSAERTGGSVSTLTIQRTQQEDSAVYLCASSLGHPVNYGYTFGSGTRLTVV.